This T cell receptor beta chain was documented in a study of T-cell memory formation after mild COVID-19. Looking at the study overall: Each donor largely had its own TCR clusters. Study-level points and caveats: Clones that got smaller from day 15 to 85 had even CD4/CD8, while clones growing later tipped toward CD4+. CD4+ contracting clones were found mainly in CM and EM, and CD8+ ones in EMRA.

A 5'RACE reaction primed in the constant segment made cDNA libraries of TCR alpha and TCR beta, and these carried sample barcodes and UMIs. MiXCR, run by TCRdb on the 5' RACE reads, gives a single entry per CDR3 protein. The sample contains about 620,000 distinct CDR3 sequences, about 20% of which appear only once. The trim removed 4 bases at V and 1 base at J, leaving 7 bases unmatched. Germline V lookup: CDR1 SGHVS, CDR2 FQNEAQ. The CDR3 has 16 residues. To note about this clonotype: Its antigen is unknown.

The V and J genes are TRBV7-8 and TRBJ2-4, with 7 bases aligning to TRBD1. The specimen sequenced was PBMCs or a T cell subset sorted from them (not recorded which). This TCR was recovered from an adult woman who had mild COVID-19 (a few samples of this study predate the infection). Cell type and time point are not known. This chain's CDR3 is CASSSWTGPAKNIQYF. The CDR3 DNA is TGTGCCAGCAGCTCATGGACAGGTCCGGCCAAAAACATTCAGTACTTC. Supplemented by reference TRBV7-8 and TRBJ2-4, the full variable domain reads GAGVSQSPRYKVAKRGQDVALRCDPISGHVSLFWYQQALGQGPEFLTYFQNEAQLDKSGLPSDRFFAERPEGSVSTLKIQRTQQEDSAVYLCASSSWTGPAKNIQYFGAGTRLSVL.